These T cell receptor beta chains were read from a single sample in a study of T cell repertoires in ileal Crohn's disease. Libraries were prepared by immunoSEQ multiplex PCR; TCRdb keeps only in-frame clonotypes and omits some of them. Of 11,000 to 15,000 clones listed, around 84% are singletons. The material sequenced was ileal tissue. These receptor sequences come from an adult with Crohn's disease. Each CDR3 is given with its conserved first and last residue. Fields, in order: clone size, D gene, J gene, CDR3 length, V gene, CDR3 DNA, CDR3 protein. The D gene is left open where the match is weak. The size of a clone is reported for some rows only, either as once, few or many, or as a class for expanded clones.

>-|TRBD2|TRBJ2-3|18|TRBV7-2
TGTGCCAGCAGCTCCCGCCCGGGACTAGCGGTTAGCACAGATACGCAGTATTTT
CASSSRPGLAVSTDTQYF
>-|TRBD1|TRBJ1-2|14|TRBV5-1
TGCGCCAGCAGCTTGGGAGGGGGCGAGTATGGCTACACCTTC
CASSLGGGEYGYTF
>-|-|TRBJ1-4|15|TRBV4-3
TGCGCCAGCAGCCAAGATGGACTGCGAAATGAAAAACTGTTTTTT
CASSQDGLRNEKLFF
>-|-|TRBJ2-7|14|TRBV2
TGTGCCAGCTTCGACAGGGGAGGGTCCTACGAGCAGTACTTC
CASFDRGGSYEQYF
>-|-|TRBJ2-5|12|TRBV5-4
TGTGCCAGCAGCTATGGACAGAGCCAGCAGTACTTC
CASSYGQSQQYF
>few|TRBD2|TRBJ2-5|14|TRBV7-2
TGTGCCAGCAGCTGGCGGGGGGCAGAAGAGACCCAGTACTTC
CASSWRGAEETQYF
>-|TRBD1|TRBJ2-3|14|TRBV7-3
TGTGCCAGCAGCTTAGGCAGGGGGCAAGATACGCAGTATTTT
CASSLGRGQDTQYF
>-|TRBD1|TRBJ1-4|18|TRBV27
TGTGCCAGCAGACCCCTTACTGAGACAGGGTTTAATAATGAAAAACTGTTTTTT
CASRPLTETGFNNEKLFF
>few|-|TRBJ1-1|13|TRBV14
TGTGCCAGCAGCGGCAGATTGAACACTGAAGCTTTCTTT
CASSGRLNTEAFF
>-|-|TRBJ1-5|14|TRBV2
TGTGCCAGCAGCGCACAGGGTGGCAATCAGCCCCAGCATTTT
CASSAQGGNQPQHF
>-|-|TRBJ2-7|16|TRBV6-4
TGTGCCAGCAGCCCTACATTGGGTGCGGGCTCCTACGAGCAGTACTTC
CASSPTLGAGSYEQYF
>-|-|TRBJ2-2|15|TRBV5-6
TGTGCCAGCAGCCCCCCTGGGGCCCGAACCGGGGAGCTGTTTTTT
CASSPPGARTGELFF
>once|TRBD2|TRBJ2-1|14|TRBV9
TGTGCCAGCAGCGCGGGACTAGCAGCATTGCCTGGGTTCTTC
CASSAGLAALPGFF
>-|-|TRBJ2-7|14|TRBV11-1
TGTGCCAGCAGCTTAGCGGGAGGCGCCTACGAGCAGTACTTC
CASSLAGGAYEQYF
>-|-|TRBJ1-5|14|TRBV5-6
TGTGCCAGCAGCTTGGGGGGGCGCGTTCAGCCCCAGCATTTT
CASSLGGRVQPQHF
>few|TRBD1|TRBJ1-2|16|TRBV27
TGTGCCAGCAGCCCAGAAGGGGACAGGTCCTACTATGGCTACACCTTC
CASSPEGDRSYYGYTF
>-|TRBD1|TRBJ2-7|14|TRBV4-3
TGCGCCAGCAGCCGCACAGGGGGCTTCTACGAGCAGTACTTC
CASSRTGGFYEQYF
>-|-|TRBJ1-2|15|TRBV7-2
TGTGCCAGCAGCTTATTCGGGCAGGGGAACTATGGCTACACCTTC
CASSLFGQGNYGYTF
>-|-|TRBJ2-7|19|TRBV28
TGTGCCAGCAGTTTATGGTCCGGGCAGATTCTTCTTACTAGGTACGAGCAGTACTTC
CASSLWSGQILLTRYEQYF
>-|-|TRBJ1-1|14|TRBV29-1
TGCAGCGTGCGGAAACAGGGTTGGGACACTGAAGCTTTCTTT
CSVRKQGWDTEAFF
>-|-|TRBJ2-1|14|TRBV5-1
TGCGCCAGCAGCTCGACACAATCCTACAATGAGCAGTTCTTC
CASSSTQSYNEQFF
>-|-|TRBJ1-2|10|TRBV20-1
TGCAGTGTGAGGGCCTATGGCTACACCTTC
CSVRAYGYTF
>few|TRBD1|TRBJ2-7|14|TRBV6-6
TGTGCCAGCAGTCGCTCACAGGGGGTCGGCGAGCAGTACTTC
CASSRSQGVGEQYF
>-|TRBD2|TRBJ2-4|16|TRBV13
TGTGCCAGCAGCCCGGGATCACTAGCGGTCACAAACATTCAGTACTTC
CASSPGSLAVTNIQYF
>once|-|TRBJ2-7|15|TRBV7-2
TGTGCCAGCAGCCCAGGCGGGCGTAGGTCCTACGAGCAGTACTTC
CASSPGGRRSYEQYF
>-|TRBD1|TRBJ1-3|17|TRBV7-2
TGTGCCAGCAGCTTATGGGGACAGGGGGCGCGGGGAAACACCATATATTTT
CASSLWGQGARGNTIYF
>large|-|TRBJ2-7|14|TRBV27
TGTGCCAGCAGTTTATTGGAGAGGCCCTACGAGCAGTACTTC
CASSLLERPYEQYF
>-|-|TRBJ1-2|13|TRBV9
TGTGCCAGCACCTCCTTAAGGGGGAAAGGCTACACCTTC
CASTSLRGKGYTF
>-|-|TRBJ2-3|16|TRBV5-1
TGCGCCAGCAGCCTACGGGAAGGCAGTAGCACAGATACGCAGTATTTT
CASSLREGSSTDTQYF
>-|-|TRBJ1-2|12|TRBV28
TGTGCCAGCAGGACCCCAGGGGAGGGCTACACCTTC
CASRTPGEGYTF
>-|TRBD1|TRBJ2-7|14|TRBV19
TGTGCCAGTAGTGGGGCAGGGGGCATCTACGAGCAGTACTTC
CASSGAGGIYEQYF
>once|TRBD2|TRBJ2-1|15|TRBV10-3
TGTGCCATCAGTGCAGGGACTAGCGGGGGGAATGAGCAGTTCTTC
CAISAGTSGGNEQFF
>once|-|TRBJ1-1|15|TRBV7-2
TGTGCCAGCAGCCGAATGGGGGGGACGAACACTGAAGCTTTCTTT
CASSRMGGTNTEAFF
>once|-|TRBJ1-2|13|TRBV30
TGTGCCTGGAGCCGACAGACCCTTTCTGGCTACACCTTC
CAWSRQTLSGYTF
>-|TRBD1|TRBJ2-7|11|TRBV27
TGTGCCAGCAGCAAGGGACAGGCCTGGTACTTC
CASSKGQAWYF
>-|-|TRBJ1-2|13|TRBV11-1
TGTGCCAGCAGCCTCGACAGAAACTATGGCTACACCTTC
CASSLDRNYGYTF
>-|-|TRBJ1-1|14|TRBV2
TGTGCCAGCAGTGAAACGCCCAGGGACACTGAAGCTTTCTTT
CASSETPRDTEAFF
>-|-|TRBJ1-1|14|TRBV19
TGTGCCAGTACCTCTCGCCCTCAGAGGACTGAAGCTTTCTTT
CASTSRPQRTEAFF
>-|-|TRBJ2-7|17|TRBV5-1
TGCGCCAGCAGCTTGGCCGTGGTAGCAGGACTAACCTACGAGCAGTACTTC
CASSLAVVAGLTYEQYF
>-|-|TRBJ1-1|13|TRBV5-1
TGCGCCAGCAGCCGCGACATGAACACTGAAGCTTTCTTT
CASSRDMNTEAFF
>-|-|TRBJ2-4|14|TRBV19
TGTGCCAGTAGTGATTCCAGGGGTGAGGACATTCAGTACTTC
CASSDSRGEDIQYF
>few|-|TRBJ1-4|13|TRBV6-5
TGTGCCAGCAGTTCCCCTGCCGGGGAAAAACTGTTTTTT
CASSSPAGEKLFF
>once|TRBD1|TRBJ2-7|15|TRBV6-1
TGTGCCAGCAGTCGAGGGACAGGGTCTGTGAGCGAGCAGTACTTC
CASSRGTGSVSEQYF
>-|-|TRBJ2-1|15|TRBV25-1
TGTGCCAGCAGTGCCCCCTCCTCCTCCTACAATGAGCAGTTCTTC
CASSAPSSSYNEQFF
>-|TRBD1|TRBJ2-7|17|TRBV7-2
TGTGCCAGCAGCCCCGGGACAGGGGGCCCGAGCTCCTACGAGCAGTACTTC
CASSPGTGGPSSYEQYF
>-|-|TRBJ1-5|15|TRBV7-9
TGTGCCAGCAGCTCCTCGGACAGAGGCAATCAGCCCCAGCATTTT
CASSSSDRGNQPQHF
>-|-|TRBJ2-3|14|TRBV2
TGTGCCAGCAGAAAATCGGGGTTGGCAGATACGCAGTATTTT
CASRKSGLADTQYF
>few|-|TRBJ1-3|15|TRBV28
TGTGCCAGCAGTTTGTCAGGGCGAAGGTTTCACACCATATATTTT
CASSLSGRRFHTIYF
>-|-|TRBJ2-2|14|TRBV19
TGTGCCAGTACCTGGGGAGTGGGGACCGGGGAGCTGTTTTTT
CASTWGVGTGELFF
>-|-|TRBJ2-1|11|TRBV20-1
TGCAGTGCGCCGGGTTTCAATGAGCAGTTCTTC
CSAPGFNEQFF
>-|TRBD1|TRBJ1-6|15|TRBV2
TGTGCCAGCAGCGAACTCGGACAGGTTAATTCACCCCTCCACTTT
CASSELGQVNSPLHF
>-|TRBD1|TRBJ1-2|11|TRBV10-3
TGTGCCATCACGACAGGGGGGACTGAAACCTTC
CAITTGGTETF
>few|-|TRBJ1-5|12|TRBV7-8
TGTGCCAGCAGCTTAGCCGGGGAGCCCCAGCATTTT
CASSLAGEPQHF
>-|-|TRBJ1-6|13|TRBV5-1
TGCGCCAGCAGGGTTCAGGGCGATTCACCCCTCCACTTT
CASRVQGDSPLHF
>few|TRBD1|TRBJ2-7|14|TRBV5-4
TGTGCCAGCAGCCCCGGGACAGGGGGGTACGAGCAGTACTTC
CASSPGTGGYEQYF
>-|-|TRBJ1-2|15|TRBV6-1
TGTGCCAGCAGTGAAGCGCTATCAGGCTCCTATGGCTACACCTTC
CASSEALSGSYGYTF
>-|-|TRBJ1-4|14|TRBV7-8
TGTGCCAGCAGTTCCGGGACATTAAGCGAAAAACTGTTTTTT
CASSSGTLSEKLFF
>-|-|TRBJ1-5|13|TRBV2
TGTGCCAGCAGCCAACATAGCAATCAGCCCCAGCATTTT
CASSQHSNQPQHF
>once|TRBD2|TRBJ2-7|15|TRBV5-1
TGCGCCAGCAGAGCAAGCGGGAGGACCGGCTACGAGCAGTACTTC
CASRASGRTGYEQYF
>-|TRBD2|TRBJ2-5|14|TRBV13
TGTGCCAGCAGCCGTCTAGCGGGGGAAGAGACCCAGTACTTC
CASSRLAGEETQYF